What follows are 27 T cell receptor beta chains derived from one specimen sequenced in a study of PD-1 blockade in mismatch repair-deficient tumors. Produced via immunoSEQ multiplex PCR; TCRdb's table is partial and in-frame only. The data contain tens of thousands of clones, approximately 82% of them seen just once; the ten biggest clones take up about 5%. This sample comprised peripheral blood, obtained 2 weeks after starting pembrolizumab. The receptors derive from an adult with mismatch repair-deficient cancer.

V is TRBV6-5 and J is TRBJ1-2; D ambiguous. CDR3 length: 11 residues. Trimming took off 5 bases at V and 8 bases at J, with 9 bases between the two ends. The germline V gene has CDR1 MNHEY and CDR2 SVGAGI. CDR3 in amino acids: CASSLPPGYTF. In DNA, the CDR3 is TGTGCCAGCAGTCTCCCCCCGGGCTACACCTTC.

This chain joins TRBV7-3 and TRBJ1-1; TRBD1 is a possible D gene (5 bases). CDR3 size: 13 residues. V lost 4 bases to trimming and J lost 1 base, with 7 bases between them. CDR1 is SGHTA and CDR2 is FQGTGA in the germline V gene. This CDR3 reads CASSSQENTEAFF. CDR3 nucleotides: TGTGCCAGCAGCTCACAGGAGAACACTGAAGCTTTCTTT.

Regarding this clone: The sample carries other DNA sequences with the same CDR3. The V call is TRBV4-1, the J call TRBJ2-1; no clear D. Germline assignment: CDR1 MGHRA and CDR2 YSYEKL. Trimming took off 0 bases at V and 4 bases at J, with 4 bases between the two ends. The CDR3 is 13 amino acids. CDR3 region: CASSQDPYNEQFF. The CDR3, as DNA: TGCGCCAGCAGCCAAGATCCTTACAATGAGCAGTTCTTC.

The rearrangement joins TRBV2 to TRBJ2-5; maybe TRBD1 (5 bases). TRBJ2-7 explains the end of the DNA better; the J call may be wrong. The CDR3 is 15 amino acids. CDR1 and CDR2 (germline): SNHLY, FYNNEI. Here the CDR3 DNA reads TGTGCCAGCAGTGAAGGACAGCCTTACTCCTACGAGCAGTACTTC. Translated, it gives CASSEGQPYSYEQYF.

The chain links TRBV30 to TRBJ1-2; possibly TRBD1 for D (6 bases). This CDR3 comprises 13 residues. CDR1 and CDR2 from the germline V gene are GTSNPN and SVGIG (reference sequence). Between the trimmed V and J ends, which lost 1 base and 6 bases, there was a span of 12 bases. CDR3 nucleotides: TGTGCCTGGAGTGCCGGGACAACGAATGGCTACACCTTC. Its protein product is CAWSAGTTNGYTF.

The DNA for the CDR3 is TGTGCCAGCAGTTTAAAGGTCCACTCTTATGGCTACACCTTC. Amino acids: CASSLKVHSYGYTF. The chain uses TRBV27 and TRBJ1-2; D is unclear. The CDR3 runs 14 residues. CDR1 and CDR2 from the germline V gene are MNHEY and SMNVEV (reference sequence). V was pared by 2 bases and J by 5 bases, with 12 bases between.

Only one count was recorded for this clone. V is TRBV27 and J is TRBJ2-1; D is undetermined. Germline V CDR1 and CDR2: MNHEY, SMNVEV (reference sequence). Deletions cut 5 bases from V and 5 bases from J, with 7 bases between. The CDR3 extends over 12 amino acids. This CDR3 reads CASSERDNEQFF. CDR3 nucleotides: TGTGCCAGCAGTGAGAGAGACAATGAGCAGTTCTTC.

The rearrangement links TRBV9 to TRBJ2-6; 7 bases line up with TRBD2. CDR3 length equals 16 residues. The V gene end was trimmed by 3 bases and the J gene end by 1 base; junction bases not matched to a gene: 4. Germline-derived CDR1 and CDR2 are SGDLS and YYNGEE. The CDR3 DNA follows: TGTGCCAGCAGCGGTCATAGCGGGTCTGGGGCCAACGTCCTGACTTTC. It specifies CASSGHSGSGANVLTF.

The chain uses TRBV15 and TRBJ1-4, with D hard to call. Between the trimmed V and J ends, which lost 0 bases and 7 bases, there was a span of 15 bases. Germline CDR1 and CDR2: LNHNV and YYDKDF (reference sequence). The CDR3 is made up of 16 amino acids. CDR3 in amino acids: CATSRDPRAAGEKLFF. DNA of the CDR3: TGTGCCACCAGCAGAGATCCGAGGGCGGCAGGTGAAAAACTGTTTTTT.

The table lists this clone with a few counts. The gene calls are TRBV30 and TRBJ2-2; the D gene is possibly TRBD2 (6 bases). Looked up from germline, CDR1 is GTSNPN and CDR2 is SVGIG (reference sequence). The V and J ends lost 3 bases and 4 bases respectively, with 12 bases between them. The CDR3 is 14 amino acids. CDR3 in DNA: TGTGCCTGGAGGCGGGACTCCTCCACCGGGGAGCTGTTTTTT. Translation gives CAWRRDSSTGELFF.

The chain joins TRBV7-3 to TRBJ2-2; 7 positions agree with TRBD1. The CDR3 has 16 residues. Germline CDR1 SGHTA, CDR2 FQGTGA. V lost 5 bases to trimming and J lost 3 bases; unmatched junction nucleotides: 9. CDR3 DNA sequence: TGTGCCAGCAGCGAGGCAGGGGGTTGGTACACCGGGGAGCTGTTTTTT. This codes for CASSEAGGWYTGELFF.

The J gene is TRBJ2-1, the V gene TRBV7-6; 9 nucleotides align to TRBD2. With V trimmed by 3 bases and J by 8 bases, 2 bases remained unmatched. The germline gives CDR1 SGHVS, CDR2 FNYEAQ. CDR3 size: 13 residues. The CDR3 sequence: CASSLREGDEQFF. The CDR3 nucleotides read TGTGCCAGCAGCTTGCGGGAGGGCGATGAGCAGTTCTTC.

The V call is TRBV7-6, the J call TRBJ2-1, with 10 bases matching TRBD2. This CDR3 has 14 amino acids. Germline CDR1 reads SGHVS; CDR2 reads FNYEAQ. Trimming took 4 bases from V and 7 from J; bases not matched to a gene: 4. The CDR3 DNA reads TGTGCCAGCAGCTCTAGCGGGAGTTGGAATGAGCAGTTCTTC. It codes for CASSSSGSWNEQFF.

There are a few counts of this clone. The chain is built from TRBV5-1 and TRBJ1-2, with TRBD1 as a possible D gene (6 bases). CDR3 length equals 14 residues. The germline V gene encodes CDR1 SGHRS and CDR2 YFSETQ. The V gene lost 4 bases and the J gene lost 2 bases, with 12 bases spanning the gap. The CDR3 spells CASSPQQGNYGYTF. In DNA, the CDR3 is TGCGCCAGCAGCCCCCAACAGGGAAACTATGGCTACACCTTC.

The V and J genes are TRBV7-8 and TRBJ1-1; no reliable D call. CDR3 length equals 13 residues. Germline loops: CDR1 SGHVS, CDR2 FQNEAQ. The V end was cut by 4 bases, the J end by 3 bases, with 9 bases between. The CDR3: CASSSYRDTEAFF. In DNA, the CDR3 is TGTGCCAGCAGCTCCTATCGTGACACTGAAGCTTTCTTT.

J is TRBJ1-3 and V is TRBV27; D is unresolved. Germline V gene sequence: CDR1 MNHEY, CDR2 SMNVEV (reference sequence). CDR3 length: 12 residues. Trimming removed 6 bases at V and 4 bases at J, with 7 bases between. This CDR3 is CASSGSGNTIYF. The CDR3 DNA follows: TGTGCCAGCAGCGGGTCGGGAAACACCATATATTTT.

The chain combines TRBV7-2 with TRBJ1-4; 7 bases agree with TRBD1. CDR3 length: 14 amino acids. Germline V gives CDR1 SGHTA, CDR2 FQGNSA. V trimming: 3 bases; J trimming: 5 bases; junction bases outside the gene matches: 3. DNA of the CDR3: TGTGCCAGCAGCTTGACAGGGCTAAATGAAAAACTGTTTTTT. Translation gives CASSLTGLNEKLFF.

The V gene is TRBV5-6, the J gene TRBJ2-7; 7 nucleotides line up with TRBD1. The CDR3 totals 14 residues. Germline loops: CDR1 SGHDT, CDR2 YYEEEE. J was trimmed by 1 base and V by 4 bases; bases with no gene match: 5. For the CDR3, the DNA is TGTGCCAGCAGCCCCCGGACAGGTTCCTACGAGCAGTACTTC. Its translation is CASSPRTGSYEQYF. The full variable domain, with the rest looked up from reference TRBV5-6 and TRBJ2-7, is DAGVTQSPTHLIKTRGQQVTLRCSPKSGHDTVSWYQQALGQGPQFIFQYYEEEERQRGNFPDRFSGHQFPNYSSELNVNALLLGDSALYLCASSPRTGSYEQYFGPGTRLTVT.

The V call is TRBV5-1, the J call TRBJ1-1, with 9 bases aligning to TRBD1. V lost 2 bases to trimming and J lost 8 bases; unmatched junction nucleotides: 16. The CDR3 covers 17 residues. Germline V gene sequence: CDR1 SGHRS, CDR2 YFSETQ. CDR3 sequence: CASSFSGQGRSSREAFF. Here the CDR3 DNA reads TGCGCCAGCAGCTTTTCGGGACAGGGAAGGTCCTCCCGAGAAGCTTTCTTT.

This chain joins TRBV7-9 and TRBJ2-2; D possibly corresponds to TRBD2 (5 bases). The CDR3 contains 16 residues. Per the germline V gene, CDR1 is SEHNR and CDR2 is FQNEAQ (reference sequence). The V end lost 0 bases, the J end lost 1 base, and 9 bases lay between the germline ends. CDR3 loop: CASSLALAQNTGELFF. The CDR3 coding sequence is TGTGCCAGCAGCTTAGCTCTAGCTCAGAACACCGGGGAGCTGTTTTTT.

This clone has only a few counts. V is TRBV5-1 and J is TRBJ1-2, with D unresolved. There are 14 residues in the CDR3. The ends were cut back, 0 bases at V and 1 base at J, with 7 bases in the middle. The germline V gene has CDR1 SGHRS and CDR2 YFSETQ. The CDR3 DNA sequence: TGCGCCAGCAGCTTGGGGCCAGGTAACTATGGCTACACCTTC. Translating gives CASSLGPGNYGYTF.

The CDR3 spells CASSPGTGDTGELFF. The CDR3 nucleotides read TGTGCCAGCAGTCCCGGGACAGGGGACACCGGGGAGCTGTTTTTT. J is TRBJ2-2 and V is TRBV6-1; 10 bases fit TRBD1. The CDR3 is 15 amino acids. V dropped 5 bases and J dropped 3; count of bases not matched to a gene: 3. The germline gives CDR1 MNHNS, CDR2 SASEGT.

The chain carries TRBV9 and TRBJ2-3, with D unclear. V was clipped by 4 bases and J by 1 base, with 10 bases between them. Germline CDR1 reads SGDLS; CDR2 reads YYNGEE. The CDR3 sequence is 14 residues long. For the CDR3, the DNA is TGTGCCAGCAGCCCCCGCAGCGGCACAGATACGCAGTATTTT. This gives the protein CASSPRSGTDTQYF. Variable domain in full (rest from reference TRBV9 and TRBJ2-3): DSGVTQTPKHLITATGQRVTLRCSPRSGDLSVYWYQQSLDQGLQFLIQYYNGEERAKGNILERFSAQQFPDLHSELNLSSLELGDSALYFCASSPRSGTDTQYFGPGTRLTVL.

This clone occurred once. The V call is TRBV4-1, the J call TRBJ2-3, with D possibly being TRBD1 (5 bases). This CDR3 comprises 13 residues. V lost 5 bases, J lost 5 bases, and 11 bases lay in between. Germline CDR1 is MGHRA and CDR2 is YSYEKL. This chain's CDR3 is CASSSPQGDTQYF. For the CDR3, the DNA is TGCGCCAGCAGCTCTCCTCAGGGAGATACGCAGTATTTT.

The chain joins TRBV9 to TRBJ2-1; D possibly uses TRBD1 or TRBD2 (6 bases each). Germline V CDR1 and CDR2: SGDLS, YYNGEE. The CDR3 is 16 residues long. The V and J ends lost 3 bases and 5 bases respectively, with 18 bases between them. The CDR3 sequence is CASSASGASNNNEQFF. CDR3 sequence (DNA): TGTGCCAGCAGCGCCTCGGGGGCCTCAAACAACAATGAGCAGTTCTTC.

The chain uses TRBV6-1 and TRBJ1-4; 7 nucleotides agree with TRBD1. The CDR3 runs to 13 residues. Germline V gene sequence: CDR1 MNHNS, CDR2 SASEGT. The V gene end was trimmed by 7 bases and the J gene end by 8 bases; junction bases not matched to a gene: 7. CDR3 sequence reads: CASITSQGEKLFF. CDR3 DNA: TGTGCCAGCATTACATCACAGGGGGAAAAACTGTTTTTT.

The chain couples TRBV28 to TRBJ1-5, with 8 nucleotides matching TRBD1. The CDR3 is 16 amino acids. The germline CDR1 and CDR2 sequences are MDHEN and SYDVKM. With V trimmed by 2 bases and J by 6 bases, 9 bases remained unmatched. The CDR3 loop reads CASSLARSGGSQPQHF. The CDR3 DNA reads as TGTGCCAGCAGTTTAGCTCGTTCAGGGGGCAGTCAGCCCCAGCATTTT.